The 10 T cell receptor beta chains listed next were all sequenced from one sample in a study of blood T cells in healthy people across ages. PCR was performed a second time for roughly 7 to 12 cycles using a sample-barcoded 5' primer and a J-beta primer mix. Each CDR3 protein gets one entry after TCRdb re-called the 5' RACE reads with MiXCR. The table includes 1.8 million or so distinct CDR3 sequences, 30% to 40% detected once. What was sequenced was blood. Source of these receptors: a human donor in good health.

This clonotype has only a few counts. V and J are TRBV12-3 or TRBV12-4 and TRBJ1-6; D gene ambiguous. V lost 3 bases to trimming and J lost 7 bases, with 10 bases between them. The CDR3 totals 14 residues. Here the CDR3 DNA reads TGTGCCAGCAGTTTGATTGCCCCAAATTCACCCCTCCACTTT. This translates into CASSLIAPNSPLHF.

This clonotype was seen only a few times. This rearrangement joins TRBV7-2 to TRBJ2-1, with a possible D match to TRBD1 (5 bases). Per the germline V gene, CDR1 is SGHTA and CDR2 is FQGNSA. The CDR3 extends over 15 amino acids. Trimming removed 3 bases from V and 5 bases from J, with 14 bases in between. The CDR3 sequence: CASSFRRGSDNEQFF. CDR3 sequence (DNA): TGTGCCAGCAGCTTCAGAAGGGGCTCTGACAATGAGCAGTTCTTC.

V gene TRBV11-2 combines with J gene TRBJ2-5, with TRBD1 identical over 9 bases. The DNA end is more similar to TRBJ2-7, so the J call may be wrong. This CDR3 spans 16 amino acids. Germline V lookup: CDR1 SGHAT, CDR2 FQNNGV. DNA for the CDR3: TGTGCCAGCAGCTTAATTTATCCGGACAGGGGCCACGAGCAGTACTTC. Its protein is CASSLIYPDRGHEQYF.

V is TRBV7-2 and J is TRBJ1-6, with a weak D call TRBD1 (5 bases). Between the trimmed V and J ends, which lost 5 bases and 4 bases, there was a span of 15 bases. The CDR3 has 16 amino acids. CDR1 and CDR2 from the germline V gene are SGHTA and FQGNSA. The CDR3 region has the DNA TGTGCCAGCAGCACGGGGGTGGGGCAGTATAATTCACCCCTCCACTTT. It is translated as CASSTGVGQYNSPLHF.

This clonotype was recorded a few times. The chain uses TRBV24-1 and TRBJ2-1, with TRBD2 identical over 7 bases. This CDR3 has 14 amino acids. The germline CDR1 and CDR2 sequences are KGHDR and SFDVKD. V shed 7 bases, J shed 5 bases, and the junction held 7 bases outside the gene matches. CDR3: CATSPSGANNEQFF. The CDR3 DNA sequence: TGTGCCACCAGCCCAAGCGGGGCCAACAATGAGCAGTTCTTC.

The V gene is TRBV10-3, the J gene TRBJ2-5; D not certain. Germline loops: CDR1 ENHRY, CDR2 SYGVKD. This CDR3 is 16 amino acids long. The V and J ends lost 3 bases and 2 bases respectively, with 16 bases between them. The CDR3 DNA sequence: TGTGCCATCAGTGACCCTGGAAGAGTAGTACAAGAGACCCAGTACTTC. This gives the protein CAISDPGRVVQETQYF.

This clonotype occurred a few times. V and J are TRBV15 and TRBJ1-2, with D perhaps TRBD1 (5 bases). Germline lookup yields CDR1 LNHNV and CDR2 YYDKDF (reference sequence). This CDR3 contains 12 residues. V lost 1 base and J 7 bases, leaving 7 bases between the germline ends. CDR3 DNA sequence: TGTGCCACCAGCAGAGCTAGGGGTGGCTACACCTTC. Translation: CATSRARGGYTF.

This clonotype came up many times. This chain uses TRBV6-5 with TRBJ2-7; D may be TRBD2 (6 bases). The CDR3 is 15 residues long. Germline CDR1 reads MNHEY; CDR2 reads SVGAGI. With 6 bases removed from V and 2 bases from J, the gap between germline ends came to 17 bases. CDR3 DNA: TGTGCCAGCAGACCCAACGGGGGAGAGGCCTACGAGCAGTACTTC. Translating it yields CASRPNGGEAYEQYF.

This chain connects TRBV20-1 to TRBJ2-3, with D perhaps matching TRBD2 (5 bases). Germline assignment: CDR1 DFQATT and CDR2 SNEGSKA (reference sequence). The CDR3 loop spans 12 amino acids. Trimming left V 5 bases short and J 6 bases short, with 12 bases between. The DNA of the CDR3 is TGCAGTGCTGGCGCGAGGGCGGATACGCAGTATTTT. It encodes CSAGARADTQYF.

The J gene is TRBJ1-2, the V gene TRBV29-1, with D tentatively TRBD1 (5 bases). This CDR3 is built from 14 residues. Looked up from germline, CDR1 is SQVTM and CDR2 is ANQGSEA. The germline V and J ends were trimmed by 4 bases and 2 bases, with 14 bases remaining between them. The CDR3 region has the DNA TGCAGCGTTGGGGACGTGAACCGAAACTATGGCTACACCTTC. Translated: CSVGDVNRNYGYTF.